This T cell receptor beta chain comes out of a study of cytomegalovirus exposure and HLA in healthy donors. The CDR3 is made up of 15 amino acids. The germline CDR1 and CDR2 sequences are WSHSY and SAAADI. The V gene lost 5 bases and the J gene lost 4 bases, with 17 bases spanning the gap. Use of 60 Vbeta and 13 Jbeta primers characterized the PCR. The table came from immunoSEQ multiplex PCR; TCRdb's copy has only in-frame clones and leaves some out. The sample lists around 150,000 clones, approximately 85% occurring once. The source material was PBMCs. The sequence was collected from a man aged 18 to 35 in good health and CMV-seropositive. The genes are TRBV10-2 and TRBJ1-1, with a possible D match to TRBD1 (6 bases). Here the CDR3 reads CASSQRGSMSTEAFF. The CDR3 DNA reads TGCGCCAGCAGTCAAAGGGGGTCAATGAGCACTGAAGCTTTCTTT.